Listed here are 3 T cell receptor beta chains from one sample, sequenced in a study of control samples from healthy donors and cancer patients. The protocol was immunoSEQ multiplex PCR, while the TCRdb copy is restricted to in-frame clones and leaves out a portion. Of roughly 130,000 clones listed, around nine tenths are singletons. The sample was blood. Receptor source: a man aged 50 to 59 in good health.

The CDR3 DNA reads TGTGCCAGCAGTTTTCGGTTTACAGATACGCAGTATTTT. This codes for CASSFRFTDTQYF. The chain recombines TRBV12-3 or TRBV12-4 with TRBJ2-3; D is unclear. The CDR3 has 13 amino acids. Trimming removed 3 bases at V and 3 bases at J, with 7 bases between.

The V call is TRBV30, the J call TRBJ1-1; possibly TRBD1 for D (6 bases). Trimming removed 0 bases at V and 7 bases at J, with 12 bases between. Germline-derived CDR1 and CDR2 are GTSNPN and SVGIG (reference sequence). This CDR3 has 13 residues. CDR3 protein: CAWSVGEGVEAFF. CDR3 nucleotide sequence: TGTGCCTGGAGTGTAGGGGAGGGGGTTGAAGCTTTCTTT.

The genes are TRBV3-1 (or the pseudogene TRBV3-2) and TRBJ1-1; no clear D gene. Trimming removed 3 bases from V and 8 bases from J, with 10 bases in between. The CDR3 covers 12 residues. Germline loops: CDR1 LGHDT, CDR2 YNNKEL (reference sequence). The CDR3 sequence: CASSHVGTEAFF. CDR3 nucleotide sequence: TGTGCCAGCAGCCATGTAGGAACAGAAGCTTTCTTT.